A selection of T cell receptor beta chains follows, all from one sample in a study of blood T cell repertoires in COVID-19. The method was immunoSEQ multiplex PCR; TCRdb's version includes in-frame clones alone and lacks a portion of them. The sample yields some 120,000 clones, 80% to 95% seen once. The sequenced material came from peripheral blood. These receptors came from a man aged 50-60 years with COVID-19, enrolled during active disease. Both conserved end residues are part of each CDR3. Fields, in order: clone size, J gene, V gene, D gene, CDR3 DNA, CDR3 protein. A D gene is named only where the DNA matches it firmly. Expanded clones are given a class, and other clones once, few, many or no size at all.

>once|TRBJ2-7|TRBV3-1/TRBV3-2|TRBD2
TGTGCCAGCAGCCAAACGACTAGCGCTTGGGCGCTCTTC
CASSQTTSAWALF
>-|TRBJ2-7|TRBV4-3|TRBD2
TGCGCCAGCAGCTTCCGGACTAGCGGATTCCCCTACGAGCAGTACTTC
CASSFRTSGFPYEQYF
>-|TRBJ2-7|TRBV6-5|TRBD1
TGTGCCAGCAGATCCGGGACAGGGGGTCACGAGCAGTACTTC
CASRSGTGGHEQYF
>-|TRBJ2-7|TRBV28|-
TGTGCCAGCAGTTTTGGGTTGGCAGGGTTCCCCGAGCAGTACTTC
CASSFGLAGFPEQYF
>-|TRBJ1-3|TRBV7-2|-
TGTGCCAGCAGCTTAAGTGTAGCCCCTGGACAGCTCTCTGGAAACACCATATATTTT
CASSLSVAPGQLSGNTIYF
>-|TRBJ2-1|TRBV11-2|-
TGTGCCAGCAGCCGAGGTTTTTCCTACAATGAGCAGTTCTTC
CASSRGFSYNEQFF
>-|TRBJ1-6|TRBV4-3|-
TGCGCCAGCAGCCAAGAGCCTACAGGGAACTCACCCCTCCACTTT
CASSQEPTGNSPLHF
>-|TRBJ1-5|TRBV7-3|-
TGTGCCAGCAGCTCGGGACTGAGCAATCAGCCCCAGCATTTT
CASSSGLSNQPQHF
>-|TRBJ2-6|TRBV7-9|-
TGTGCCAGCAGCTTAGAAACAGGGATCGGCTCTGGGGCCAACGTCCTGACTTTC
CASSLETGIGSGANVLTF
>-|TRBJ2-5|TRBV15|TRBD1
TGTGCCACCAGCAAGGACAGGGTCCAAGAGACCCAGTACTTC
CATSKDRVQETQYF
>-|TRBJ2-5|TRBV7-3|-
TGTGCCAGCAGCTTAAGGCTTGGCGAGACCCAGTACTTC
CASSLRLGETQYF
>-|TRBJ2-2|TRBV10-3|TRBD2
TGTGCCATCACGCCTAGCGGGAGGGCGAGCACCGGGGAGCTGTTTTTT
CAITPSGRASTGELFF
>-|TRBJ2-1|TRBV2|-
TGTGCCAGCAGTGAGAACCCCCGCGGGAATTCGCGTGAGCAGTTCTTC
CASSENPRGNSREQFF
>few|TRBJ1-1|TRBV7-9|TRBD1
TGTGCCAGCAGCTTAACAGGGGACATCACTGAAGCTTTCTTT
CASSLTGDITEAFF
>-|TRBJ1-2|TRBV3-1/TRBV3-2|-
TGTGCCAGCAGCCAGATAAGCACGGGGGGCGCGGGCTACACCTTC
CASSQISTGGAGYTF
>-|TRBJ1-6|TRBV7-2|-
TGTGCCAGCAGCCCGGACACAGGAATTCCCCTCCACTTT
CASSPDTGIPLHF
>few|TRBJ2-2|TRBV5-4|TRBD2
TGTGCCAGCAGCTTGGATAGTCGCGGGGGCGGGGAGCTGTTTTTT
CASSLDSRGGGELFF
>-|TRBJ2-5|TRBV7-2|TRBD2
TGTGCCAGCAGCTTAAGACTAGCGGGAGGGTGGCAAGAGACCCAGTACTTC
CASSLRLAGGWQETQYF
>-|TRBJ2-4|TRBV27|TRBD1
TGTGCCAGCAGTCTGGGACAGGGGCTGTACTTC
CASSLGQGLYF
>once|TRBJ2-2|TRBV5-6|-
TGTGCCAGCAGCTCCCCAGGGCGGCAGGGGAACACCGGGGAGCTGTTTTTT
CASSSPGRQGNTGELFF
>-|TRBJ2-7|TRBV28|TRBD1
TGTGCCAGCAGTTTGACAGGGATGGACGAGCAGTACTTC
CASSLTGMDEQYF
>-|TRBJ1-5|TRBV11-3|-
TGTGCCAGCAGCTTAGATTGGGCAGGGGTGGATTATAGCAATCAGCCCCAGCATTTT
CASSLDWAGVDYSNQPQHF
>-|TRBJ1-5|TRBV19|-
TGTGCCAGTAGTATCCAGGGGTCCCAGCCCCAGCATTTT
CASSIQGSQPQHF
>-|TRBJ1-1|TRBV9|-
TGTGCCAGCATCTCCCGGGTCACTGAAGCTTTCTTT
CASISRVTEAFF
>-|TRBJ1-5|TRBV19|TRBD1
TGTGCCAGTAGCTCGGACAGGGCCGGACAGCCCCAGCATTTT
CASSSDRAGQPQHF
>-|TRBJ1-3|TRBV30|-
TGTGCCTGGAGTGTAGATGTCAGGGGTAACACCATATATTTT
CAWSVDVRGNTIYF
>-|TRBJ2-3|TRBV24-1|TRBD1
TGTGCCACCAGTGATTTAGGACAGGGGTCAGATACGCAGTATTTT
CATSDLGQGSDTQYF
>-|TRBJ2-3|TRBV4-1|TRBD2
TGCGCCAGCAGCTGGACTAGCGGGAGTCGATCCGGGGCAGATACGCAGTATTTT
CASSWTSGSRSGADTQYF
>-|TRBJ2-7|TRBV11-3|-
TGTGCCAGCAGCTTAGGCGGGCTAGCTACTAGTGAGCAGTACTTC
CASSLGGLATSEQYF
>-|TRBJ1-1|TRBV21-1|-
TGTGCCAGCAGCAAAGGGGAGGTCACGGGTTACACTGAAGCTTTCTTT
CASSKGEVTGYTEAFF
>-|TRBJ1-6|TRBV11-2|TRBD1
TGTGCCAGCAGCTTATATGACAGGGGGGCACCCCTCCACTTT
CASSLYDRGAPLHF
>-|TRBJ1-1|TRBV12-3/TRBV12-4|-
TGTGCCAGCAGGGGGGGTGGTGAAGCTTTCTTT
CASRGGGEAFF
>-|TRBJ1-5|TRBV28|-
TGTGCCAGCAGCCGCCAGGAGGGTGGCAATCAGCCCCAGCATTTT
CASSRQEGGNQPQHF
>-|TRBJ2-3|TRBV13|TRBD2
TGTGCCAGCAGCTTGACTAGCGGTGCTAGCACAGATACGCAGTATTTT
CASSLTSGASTDTQYF
>-|TRBJ2-3|TRBV5-8|-
TGTGCCAGCAGCTTGGAGGGAGGAGGCACAGATACGCAGTATTTT
CASSLEGGGTDTQYF
>-|TRBJ2-7|TRBV6-5|TRBD1
TGTGCCAGCAGGACCGGGACAGGTACCTACGAGCAGTACTTC
CASRTGTGTYEQYF
>-|TRBJ2-5|TRBV5-1|TRBD2
TGCGCCAGCAGAGATCGGGGGGGCATCGGAGAGACCCAGTACTTC
CASRDRGGIGETQYF
>-|TRBJ2-2|TRBV6-5|-
TGTGCCAGCAGCCGCGGGAACACCGGGGAGCTGTTTTTT
CASSRGNTGELFF
>-|TRBJ2-1|TRBV9|TRBD2
TGTGCCAGCAGCGTAGGAGGAGCGGGGGCGTTGTATGAGCAGTTCTTC
CASSVGGAGALYEQFF
>-|TRBJ2-7|TRBV27|-
TGTGCCAGCAGTCCGAGGGTGGCAGGATCAACCTACGAGCAGTACTTC
CASSPRVAGSTYEQYF
>-|TRBJ1-2|TRBV9|TRBD1
TGTGCCAGCAGCGTAGACTTCCTTGGGACAGGCCCTGGCGGCTACACCTTC
CASSVDFLGTGPGGYTF
>-|TRBJ1-2|TRBV10-3|-
TGTGCCATCAGTGAGTCTGGGGGGAGCGGCTACACCTTC
CAISESGGSGYTF
>-|TRBJ1-3|TRBV2|-
TGTGCCAGCAGTGGAAGACGAGGGGGTACTGGAAACACCATATATTTT
CASSGRRGGTGNTIYF
>-|TRBJ1-1|TRBV4-3|-
TGCGCCAGCAGCCAACAGGAAGGCACTGAAGCTTTCTTT
CASSQQEGTEAFF
>-|TRBJ2-5|TRBV19|TRBD2
TGTGCCAGTAGTATAGATCGAGGCACGCCGGGGGGGGAGACCCAGTACTTC
CASSIDRGTPGGETQYF
>once|TRBJ2-3|TRBV5-6|TRBD2
TGTGCCAGCAGCTTCGGCGGGGGGGGCACAGATACGCAGTATTTT
CASSFGGGGTDTQYF
>-|TRBJ2-4|TRBV19|-
TGTGCCAGTAGTATCCAGGGGGGTGCCAAAAACATTCAGTACTTC
CASSIQGGAKNIQYF
>-|TRBJ2-5|TRBV7-9|TRBD1
TGTGCCAGCACCTCGGGACAGGGGGCGGAGGAGACCCAGTACTTC
CASTSGQGAEETQYF